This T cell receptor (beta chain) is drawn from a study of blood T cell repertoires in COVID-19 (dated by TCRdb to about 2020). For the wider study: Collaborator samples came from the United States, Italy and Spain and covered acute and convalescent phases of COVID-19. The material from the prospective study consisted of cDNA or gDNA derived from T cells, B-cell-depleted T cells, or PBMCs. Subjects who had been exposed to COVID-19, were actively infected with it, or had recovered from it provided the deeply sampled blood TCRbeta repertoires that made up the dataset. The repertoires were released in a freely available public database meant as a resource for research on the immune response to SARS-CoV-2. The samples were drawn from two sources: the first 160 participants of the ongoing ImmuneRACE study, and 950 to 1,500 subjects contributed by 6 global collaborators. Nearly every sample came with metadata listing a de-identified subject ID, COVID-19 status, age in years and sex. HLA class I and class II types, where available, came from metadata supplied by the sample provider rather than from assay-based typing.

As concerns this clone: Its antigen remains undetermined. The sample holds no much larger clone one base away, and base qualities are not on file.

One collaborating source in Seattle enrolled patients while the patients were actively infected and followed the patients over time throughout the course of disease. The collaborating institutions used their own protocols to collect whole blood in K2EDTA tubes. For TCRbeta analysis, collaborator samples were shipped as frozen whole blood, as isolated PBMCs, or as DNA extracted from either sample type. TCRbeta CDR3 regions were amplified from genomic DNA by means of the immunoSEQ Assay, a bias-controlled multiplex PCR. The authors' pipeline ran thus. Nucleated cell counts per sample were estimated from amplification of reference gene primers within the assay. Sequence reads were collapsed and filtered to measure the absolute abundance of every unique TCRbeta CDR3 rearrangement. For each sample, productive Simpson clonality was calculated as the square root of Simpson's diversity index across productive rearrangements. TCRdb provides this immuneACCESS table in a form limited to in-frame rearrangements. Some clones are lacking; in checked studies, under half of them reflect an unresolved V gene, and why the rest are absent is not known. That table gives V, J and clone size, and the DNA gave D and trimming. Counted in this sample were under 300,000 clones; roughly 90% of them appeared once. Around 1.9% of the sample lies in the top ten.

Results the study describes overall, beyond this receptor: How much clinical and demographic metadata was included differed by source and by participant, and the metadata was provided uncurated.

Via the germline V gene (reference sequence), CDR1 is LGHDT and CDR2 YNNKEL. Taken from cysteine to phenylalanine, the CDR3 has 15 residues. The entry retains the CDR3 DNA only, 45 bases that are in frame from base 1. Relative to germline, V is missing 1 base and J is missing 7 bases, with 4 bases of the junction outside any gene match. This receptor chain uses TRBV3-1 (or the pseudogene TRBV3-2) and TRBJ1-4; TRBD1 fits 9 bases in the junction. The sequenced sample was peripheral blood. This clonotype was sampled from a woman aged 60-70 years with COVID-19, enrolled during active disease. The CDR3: CASSQGTGVGEKLFF. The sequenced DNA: TGTGCCAGCAGCCAAGGGACAGGGGTCGGTGAAAAACTGTTTTTT.